This T cell receptor beta chain emerged from a study of T-cell memory formation after mild COVID-19. Study-wide context: Most TCR clusters belonged to a single donor.

On this clonotype: Its target is not known. The germline gene is not matched at one end of the junction; a read error may be the cause.

Overall study results and limits: Contracting CD4+ clones were located mainly in CM and EM, and CD8+ clones in EMRA. From day 15 to 85, contracting clones were balanced between CD4 and CD8, whereas later expanders leaned toward CD4+.

The CDR3 spans 12 residues. Germline V CDR1 and CDR2: SNHLY, FYNNEI. 5'RACE with constant-segment primers built TCRalpha and TCRbeta cDNA libraries with UMIs. TCRdb independently ran MiXCR on the 5' RACE reads; one entry per CDR3 protein. The table includes 410,000 or so distinct CDR3 sequences, more than 20% detected once. The chain has TRBV2 and TRBJ1-2; D is ambiguous. This sequence was found in an adult woman who had mild COVID-19 (a few samples of this study predate the infection). Cell type and time point are not known. Sequencing input: PBMCs or a T cell subset sorted from them (not recorded which). The CDR3 is CASGEQNYGYTF. CDR3 DNA sequence: TGTGCCAGCGGTGAACAAAACTATGGCTACACCTTC.